A selection of T cell receptor beta chains follows, all from one sample in a study of T cell repertoires in cytomegalovirus infection. From the reads, TCRdb called clonotypes with MiXCR, one entry per CDR3 protein. The profile shows around 630,000 distinct CDR3 sequences, roughly a quarter of them singletons. The sequenced material came from CD8+ T cells from PBMCs. These receptors originate from a human donor in good health (CMV status not recorded). Some clones in this sample may be carry-over from other donors' samples. CDR3s include the opening cysteine and the closing phenylalanine or tryptophan. Not all rows give a size; the values are once, few, many and, for expanded clones, a class.

v_call	clone_size	j_call	cdr3_aa
TRBV28	many	TRBJ2-1	CASRGEGMRNEQFF
TRBV20-1	.	TRBJ2-1	CSARPRGANEQFF
TRBV7-8	many	TRBJ2-5	CASSLALRLGLQETQYF
TRBV29-1	few	TRBJ1-2	CSVPASDAYGYTF
TRBV7-2	many	TRBJ2-7	CASSLGVTGVNEQYF
TRBV6-6	few	TRBJ2-7	CASSYLDRGEQYF
TRBV7-8	many	TRBJ2-3	CASSLGTSRITDTQYF
TRBV29-1	.	TRBJ2-7	CSAAGTGETYEQYF
TRBV27	.	TRBJ2-1	CASSVGRWNEQFF
TRBV7-2	many	TRBJ2-5	CASSSNQQGNQETQYF
TRBV5-6	.	TRBJ2-7	CASSSTGQVSYEQYF
TRBV4-1	few	TRBJ2-1	CASSQVLPGNEQFF
TRBV5-1	once	TRBJ1-1	CASSGGGGPDTEAFF
TRBV5-5	few	TRBJ2-2	CASRSSGGATGELFF
TRBV5-6	few	TRBJ1-6	CASSLTTGTPNSPLHF
TRBV12-3/TRBV12-4	once	TRBJ1-1	CASSLSITGAFF
TRBV12-3/TRBV12-4	.	TRBJ2-1	CASSLGGLEQFF
TRBV27	.	TRBJ2-1	CASSVLGESYNEQFF
TRBV7-2	many	TRBJ2-1	CASSLVAGGLYNEQFF
TRBV29-1	.	TRBJ2-2	CSAPGGANTGELFF
TRBV12-3/TRBV12-4	many	TRBJ2-1	CASSPTGYNEQFF
TRBV6-6	.	TRBJ1-5	CASSSKQGYYQPQHF
TRBV5-6	.	TRBJ1-2	CASSLKWTGVVGYTF
TRBV15	.	TRBJ2-7	CATSRRTSGAYEQYF
TRBV28	many	TRBJ2-5	CASSLWVGASQETQYF
TRBV7-6	.	TRBJ2-3	CASSLELAGDPDTQYF
TRBV7-9	many	TRBJ2-1	CASSLVSTGRNEQFF
TRBV6-2/TRBV6-3	many	TRBJ2-3	CASSYLGSTDTQYF
TRBV7-9	few	TRBJ2-1	CASSSGTEAGLALFF
TRBV28	few	TRBJ2-3	CASSESGGSTDTQYF
TRBV29-1	.	TRBJ1-5	CNVEEGWNQPQHF
TRBV28	few	TRBJ1-1	CASSLWSADTEAFF
TRBV4-1	.	TRBJ1-2	CASSRYPGTENYGYTF
TRBV4-3	many	TRBJ2-4	CASSQNAPVGQGDIQYF
TRBV7-6	.	TRBJ2-1	CASSFKTRSNEQFF
TRBV29-1	.	TRBJ2-7	CSVRGSHEQYF
TRBV7-9	few	TRBJ2-1	CASSEKRGPFF
TRBV13	.	TRBJ1-1	CASSDPAGEAFF
TRBV2	once	TRBJ2-1	CVSPDRVNEQFF
TRBV5-1	few	TRBJ2-3	CASSLVTGVTDTQYF
TRBV20-1	few	TRBJ2-1	CSANSAYEQFF
TRBV20-1	.	TRBJ1-6	CSARDRALGNSPLHF
TRBV9	few	TRBJ2-3	CASSVDSGRAADTQYF
TRBV29-1	.	TRBJ1-1	CSVEGTGGTEAFF
TRBV12-5	many	TRBJ1-1	CASGFALDRNTEAFF
TRBV12-5	many	TRBJ2-4	CASGYPHIQYF
TRBV27	few	TRBJ2-1	CASSPTGTGTGQFF
TRBV13	.	TRBJ2-1	CASSSRQTASLEQFF
TRBV27	many	TRBJ1-3	CASIPRARQLSGNTIYF
TRBV7-8	many	TRBJ2-1	CASSLQGFDEQFF
TRBV5-1	.	TRBJ1-1	CASSPGVGQNTEAFF
TRBV5-5	many	TRBJ2-1	CASSPIVSYNEQFF
TRBV7-9	.	TRBJ2-2	CASSLVWSAYTGELFF
TRBV7-9	.	TRBJ1-1	CASSLAGQYFKGTEAFF
TRBV6-2/TRBV6-3	.	TRBJ1-1	CASSSVGRTDLEAFF
TRBV4-3	few	TRBJ2-1	CASSQGRSSYNEQFF
TRBV6-6	.	TRBJ1-1	CASSYGLYTEAFF
TRBV29-1	.	TRBJ2-2	CSVSWDFTGELFF
TRBV6-2/TRBV6-3	.	TRBJ2-3	CASSYIQGGSTDTQYF